The rows below give T cell receptor beta chains drawn from one sample of a study of T cells in Graves' hyperthyroidism and ophthalmopathy. TCRdb processed the multiplex PCR reads anew with MiXCR; each CDR3 protein has one entry. The sample yields a few hundred thousand distinct CDR3 sequences, roughly an eighth seen once. The sequencing input was blood. The receptors were gathered from a woman in her 40s with Graves' ophthalmopathy. Each CDR3 is given with its conserved first and last residue. The D gene is left open where the match is weak.

j_call | v_call | d_call | cdr3_aa
TRBJ2-7 | TRBV5-4 | TRBD2 | CASSLGTGGPYEQYF
TRBJ2-7 | TRBV6-1 | TRBD2 | CASSALAGGLDEQYF
TRBJ2-3 | TRBV7-9 | TRBD1 | CASSSGTGMSDTQYF
TRBJ1-5 | TRBV6-1 | NA | CASSEARGRGQPQHF
TRBJ2-3 | TRBV11-2 | TRBD2 | CASSPASGQSTDTQYF
TRBJ2-2 | TRBV5-4 | TRBD2 | CASSLGLADPTGELFF
TRBJ2-3 | TRBV5-4 | NA | CASSSPVGGVSDTQYF
TRBJ1-2 | TRBV6-9 | NA | CASSYFTGRGYTF
TRBJ1-1 | TRBV20-1 | TRBD1 | CSASRQGGEAFF
TRBJ2-2 | TRBV6-1 | TRBD2 | CASSRLAGTTGELFF
TRBJ2-5 | TRBV24-1 | NA | CATSGSSIGVETQYF
TRBJ2-3 | TRBV20-1 | NA | CSARAWITDTQYF
TRBJ2-1 | TRBV15 | TRBD2 | CATSRDLASGVNEQFF
TRBJ1-2 | TRBV19 | TRBD1 | CASRGTGGSYGYTF
TRBJ1-6 | TRBV27 | NA | CASSPQGISYNSPLHF
TRBJ2-1 | TRBV20-1 | NA | CSAVPGLRYNEQFF
TRBJ1-5 | TRBV6-1 | TRBD1 | CASSNDRGGSQPQHF
TRBJ2-2 | TRBV30 | TRBD2 | CAWAGTSGTGELFF
TRBJ1-2 | TRBV7-9 | TRBD1 | CASSLYRGFGYTF
TRBJ1-6 | TRBV10-3 | NA | CATQPPQGEGNSPLHF
TRBJ2-2 | TRBV11-2 | NA | CASTPGLSSTGELFF
TRBJ1-2 | TRBV5-1 | NA | CASSSAEGQHGYTF
TRBJ1-4 | TRBV13 | NA | CASSPSGWREKLFF
TRBJ1-1 | TRBV29-1 | NA | CSGGGLGSWNTEAFF
TRBJ2-3 | TRBV20-1 | TRBD2 | CSATRGGGDTQYF
TRBJ2-2 | TRBV12-3/TRBV12-4 | TRBD2 | CASSLTLATTGELFF
TRBJ1-2 | TRBV7-2 | NA | CASSLARAVGYTF
TRBJ1-1 | TRBV28 | TRBD1 | CASSSSDRVDGEAFF
TRBJ1-2 | TRBV13 | NA | CASSLGTANPYGYTF
TRBJ1-4 | TRBV6-1 | NA | CASSDPLVAINEKLFF
TRBJ2-5 | TRBV11-1 | NA | CASSLESVRETQYF
TRBJ1-1 | TRBV7-9 | NA | CASSLVTGTEAFF
TRBJ2-1 | TRBV6-1 | TRBD2 | CASSDRLADLYNEQFF
TRBJ2-3 | TRBV2 | NA | CASSAHPPGTDTQYF
TRBJ2-1 | TRBV6-2/TRBV6-3 | NA | CASSYSFERPYNEQFF